This TCR beta chain was profiled in a study of metastatic and nonmetastatic thyroid tumors. Study background: Repertoires were compared across blood and tumor or nodule tissue from malignant and benign thyroid patients.

The germline CDR1 and CDR2 sequences are GTSNPN and SVGIG (reference sequence). There are 14 residues in the CDR3. V lost 0 bases to trimming and J lost 9 bases, with 18 bases between them. In its sample, this clone was seen many times. Its target is unknown. Study results and caveats: Benign nodules reportedly had significantly lower TCR beta diversity than malignant thyroid tumors in blood and tumor.

No patient received treatment before thyroid surgery. Original methodology: Clinicopathological groups of papillary thyroid cancer showed CDR3 differences that were used to build a distant-metastasis classifier. MiXCR reprocessed the PCR reads for TCRdb. The V and J calls, along with clone size, are taken from TCRdb and not from the paper's own processing. In the table there are approximately 8,000 clones, 20% to 30% of which are singletons. Input material: tumor tissue. This clonotype was sampled from a female donor with papillary thyroid cancer or a benign thyroid nodule (not recorded which). Some clones in this sample may be carry-over from other donors' samples. This chain links TRBV30 with TRBJ2-7; D is unresolved. The CDR3 sequence is CAWSVQVLTLGQYF. The CDR3 nucleotides read TGTGCCTGGAGTGTACAAGTTTTAACTCTTGGGCAGTACTTC.